This entry lists 9 T cell receptor beta chains sequenced from one sample in a study of cytomegalovirus exposure and HLA in healthy donors. The PCR used 60 Vbeta and 13 Jbeta primers. Sequenced by immunoSEQ multiplex PCR; TCRdb stores in-frame clones only, minus some. The data hold under 250,000 clones, with about 82% observed a single time. Sequencing was done on a sample of PBMCs. These receptors were collected from a woman aged 50 to 65 in good health and CMV-seronegative.

The chain recombines TRBV6-5 with TRBJ2-5, with 12 bases matching TRBD2. CDR3 length: 16 amino acids. The germline CDR1 and CDR2 sequences are MNHEY and SVGAGI. With 4 bases clipped from V and 7 bases from J, the junction kept 10 bases outside the gene matches. The CDR3 loop is CASSSALAGGLGTQYF. CDR3 bases: TGTGCCAGCAGTTCCGCACTAGCGGGAGGCTTGGGGACCCAGTACTTC.

This clone came up a few times. The chain joins TRBV7-9 to TRBJ2-1; 7 nucleotides line up with TRBD2. V trimming: 5 bases; J trimming: 3 bases; junction bases outside the gene matches: 7. The CDR3 sequence is 15 residues long. CDR1 is SEHNR, CDR2 FQNEAQ, per germline (reference sequence). The CDR3 loop is CASSLRTSRYNEQFF. For the CDR3, the DNA is TGTGCCAGCAGCCTTCGGACTAGTCGCTACAATGAGCAGTTCTTC.

This clone was counted a single time. The chain combines TRBV27 with TRBJ1-2; 7 bases fit TRBD1. Germline CDR1 and CDR2: MNHEY and SMNVEV (reference sequence). CDR3 length: 16 residues. Trimming removed 4 bases from V and 0 bases from J; junction bases left unmatched: 8. Here the CDR3 DNA reads TGTGCCAGCAGTTCCCGACAGGGAAATACTAACTATGGCTACACCTTC. Translated, it gives CASSSRQGNTNYGYTF.

The rearrangement links TRBV7-9 to TRBJ2-3; 10 nucleotides align to TRBD2. Germline V gives CDR1 SEHNR, CDR2 FQNEAQ (reference sequence). The trim removed 2 bases at V and 3 bases at J, leaving 14 bases unmatched. CDR3 length equals 19 residues. The CDR3 loop reads CASSLRSSGSQGPTDTQYF. For the CDR3, the DNA is TGTGCCAGCAGCTTAAGGTCTAGCGGGAGTCAGGGACCTACAGATACGCAGTATTTT.

Of note for this clone: The identical CDR3 is also encoded by other nucleotide sequences in the sample. This sequence joins TRBV30 and TRBJ1-6; D is uncertain. The CDR3 length is 13 residues. Per the germline V gene, CDR1 is GTSNPN and CDR2 is SVGIG (reference sequence). V lost 3 bases, J lost 4 bases, and 7 bases lay in between. In nucleotides, the CDR3 is TGTGCCTGGAGACCGGGGTATAATTCACCCCTCCACTTT. It specifies CAWRPGYNSPLHF.

This clone showed up just once. The chain carries TRBV27 and TRBJ1-5, with 7 positions matching TRBD1. Looked up from germline, CDR1 is MNHEY and CDR2 is SMNVEV (reference sequence). Trimming at V came to 4 bases and at J to 2 bases, leaving 5 bases not matched to a gene. The CDR3 is made up of 15 amino acids. CDR3 residues: CASSSQTGRNQPQHF. The CDR3 bases are TGTGCCAGCAGTTCCCAGACAGGGCGCAATCAGCCCCAGCATTTT.

The V and J genes are TRBV6-6 and TRBJ2-5, with TRBD2 identical over 7 bases. This CDR3 spans 13 amino acids. After removal of 5 bases from V and 2 bases from J, the junction contained 2 bases not matched to a gene. Germline CDR1 is MNHNY and CDR2 is SVGAGI (reference sequence). The CDR3 region is CASSRTSQETQYF. For the CDR3, the DNA is TGTGCCAGCAGTAGGACTAGTCAAGAGACCCAGTACTTC.

The chain employs TRBV5-6 and TRBJ2-5; no clear D gene. V gave up 5 bases and J gave up 5 bases, with 13 bases separating them. The CDR3 is 13 amino acids. Germline lookup yields CDR1 SGHDT and CDR2 YYEEEE. The CDR3 spells CASSSWQLETQYF. DNA for the CDR3: TGTGCCAGCAGTAGCTGGCAGCTGGAGACCCAGTACTTC. The full variable domain, rest sourced from reference TRBV5-6 and TRBJ2-5, is DAGVTQSPTHLIKTRGQQVTLRCSPKSGHDTVSWYQQALGQGPQFIFQYYEEEERQRGNFPDRFSGHQFPNYSSELNVNALLLGDSALYLCASSSWQLETQYFGPGTRLLVL.

As DNA, the CDR3 is TGTGCCAGCGGGGACTCCGGACTAGCGGGAGTCGAGCAGTACTTC. This encodes CASGDSGLAGVEQYF. The rearrangement links TRBV6-5 to TRBJ2-7, with 13 bases that match TRBD2. Germline loops: CDR1 MNHEY, CDR2 SVGAGI. The CDR3 covers 15 residues. Trimming cost V 8 bases and J 6 bases; bases outside gene matches: 10.